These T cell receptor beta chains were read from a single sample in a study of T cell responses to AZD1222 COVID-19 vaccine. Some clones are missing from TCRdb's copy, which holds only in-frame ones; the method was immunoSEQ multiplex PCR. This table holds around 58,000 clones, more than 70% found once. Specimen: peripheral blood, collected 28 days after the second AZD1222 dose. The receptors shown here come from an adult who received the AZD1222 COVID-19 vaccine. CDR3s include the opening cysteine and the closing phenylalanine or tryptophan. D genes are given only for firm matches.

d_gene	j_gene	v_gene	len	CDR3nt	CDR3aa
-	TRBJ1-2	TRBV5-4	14	TGTGCCAGCAGCTTGATTGGCGACAACTATGGCTACACCTTC	CASSLIGDNYGYTF
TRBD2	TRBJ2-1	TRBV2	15	TGTGCCAGCAGTCCAGGGACTAGCGGATACAATGAGCAGTTCTTC	CASSPGTSGYNEQFF
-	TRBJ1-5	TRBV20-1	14	TGCAGTGCTAGTGGGGCACAGAGATATCAGCCCCAGCATTTT	CSASGAQRYQPQHF
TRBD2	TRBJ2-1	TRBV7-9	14	TGTGCCAGCAGGACTAGCGGGAGACAGGGTGAGCAGTTCTTC	CASRTSGRQGEQFF
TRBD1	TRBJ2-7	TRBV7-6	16	TGTGCCAGCAGTGCGGGACAGGGGGCTTTTTCGGGGGAGCAGTACTTC	CASSAGQGAFSGEQYF
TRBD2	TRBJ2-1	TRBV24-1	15	TGTGCCACCAGTGTACAAGCGGGAAATCTCAATGAGCAGTTCTTC	CATSVQAGNLNEQFF
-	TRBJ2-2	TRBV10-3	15	TGTGCCATCAGTGAGTCGTTTGGCCCTGGGGGGGAGCTGTTTTTT	CAISESFGPGGELFF